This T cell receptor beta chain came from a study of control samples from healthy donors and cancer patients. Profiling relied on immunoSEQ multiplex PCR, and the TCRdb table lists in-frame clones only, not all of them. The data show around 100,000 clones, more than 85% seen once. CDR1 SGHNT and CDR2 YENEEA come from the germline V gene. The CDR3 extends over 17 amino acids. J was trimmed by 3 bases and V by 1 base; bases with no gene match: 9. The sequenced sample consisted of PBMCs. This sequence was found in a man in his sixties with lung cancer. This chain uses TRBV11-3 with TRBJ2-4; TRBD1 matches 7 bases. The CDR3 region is CASSLGLDRANKNIQYF. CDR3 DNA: TGTGCCAGCAGCTTAGGCCTCGACAGGGCTAACAAAAACATTCAGTACTTC.